Presented here are 15 T cell receptor beta chains from one specimen sequenced in a study of blood T cell repertoires in COVID-19. Method: immunoSEQ multiplex PCR; TCRdb's copy keeps in-frame clones and lacks some. The sample records about 370,000 clones, over 75% being singletons. The sample taken for sequencing was PBMCs or T cells enriched from blood (not recorded which). The receptors shown here come from a man aged 18-30 years who had recovered from COVID-19.

Points on this clone: One junction end disagrees with the germline gene, perhaps due to a read error. Other DNA sequences within the sample encode an identical CDR3. This chain uses TRBV7-9 with TRBJ1-6; TRBD1 aligns across 10 bases. The CDR3 spans 14 residues. The germline gives CDR1 SEHNR, CDR2 FQNEAQ (reference sequence). The DNA for the CDR3 is TGTGCCAGCAGTTTAGGACAGGGGGATTCACCCCTCCACTTT. Amino acids: CASSLGQGDSPLHF.

The chain employs TRBV19 and TRBJ2-2, with TRBD1 identical over 7 bases. Unmatched junction bases numbered 6, after V lost 3 bases and J lost 2 bases. Germline CDR1 reads LNHDA; CDR2 reads SQIVND (reference sequence). The CDR3 is 16 residues long. CDR3 in DNA: TGTGCCAGTAGTATGCCGACAGGGTCCAACACCGGGGAGCTGTTTTTT. Its translation is CASSMPTGSNTGELFF.

This chain uses TRBV12-3 or TRBV12-4 with TRBJ2-1, with 8 nucleotides matching TRBD2. This CDR3 has 12 residues. The ends lost 5 bases at V and 8 bases at J; junction bases unmatched: 2. CDR3 nucleotide sequence: TGTGCCAGCAGTGGGACTAGTGATGAGCAGTTCTTC. The encoded protein is CASSGTSDEQFF.

This rearrangement joins TRBV5-6 to TRBJ2-1; tentatively, D is TRBD1 (6 bases). V dropped 4 bases and J dropped 4 bases, with 15 bases sitting between them. Germline CDR1 is SGHDT and CDR2 is YYEEEE. The CDR3 extends over 15 amino acids. The CDR3 loop reads CASSIDGRGYNEQFF. The CDR3 DNA reads as TGTGCCAGCAGCATCGATGGAAGGGGGTACAATGAGCAGTTCTTC. Supplemented by reference TRBV5-6 and TRBJ2-1, the full variable domain reads DAGVTQSPTHLIKTRGQQVTLRCSPKSGHDTVSWYQQALGQGPQFIFQYYEEEERQRGNFPDRFSGHQFPNYSSELNVNALLLGDSALYLCASSIDGRGYNEQFFGPGTRLTVL.

J is TRBJ1-6 and V is TRBV7-3; tentatively, D is TRBD1 (5 bases). The ends were cut back, 2 bases at V and 6 bases at J, with 8 bases in the middle. Germline V gives CDR1 SGHTA, CDR2 FQGTGA. There are 14 residues in the CDR3. The CDR3 here is CASSLEGANSPLHF. The CDR3 region has the DNA TGTGCCAGCAGCTTAGAAGGGGCTAATTCACCCCTCCACTTT. The full variable domain, rest sourced from reference TRBV7-3 and TRBJ1-6, is GAGVSQTPSNKVTEKGKYVELRCDPISGHTALYWYRQSLGQGPEFLIYFQGTGAADDSGLPNDRFFAVRPEGSVSTLKIQRTERGDSAVYLCASSLEGANSPLHFGNGTRLTVT.

This clone was recorded once. The chain couples TRBV7-9 to TRBJ1-1; 7 nucleotides line up with TRBD1. J lost 0 bases, V lost 1 base, and 2 bases had no gene match. Germline values: CDR1 SEHNR, CDR2 FQNEAQ (reference sequence). CDR3 length equals 15 residues. CDR3 in DNA: TGTGCCAGCAGCTTAGGCAGGGGGATGAACACTGAAGCTTTCTTT. The encoded protein is CASSLGRGMNTEAFF. Full variable domain (rest looked up from reference TRBV7-9 and TRBJ1-1): DTGVSQNPRHKITKRGQNVTFRCDPISEHNRLYWYRQTLGQGPEFLTYFQNEAQLEKSRLLSDRFSAERPKGSFSTLEIQRTEQGDSAMYLCASSLGRGMNTEAFFGQGTRLTVV.

This clone was recorded once. The V call is TRBV15, the J call TRBJ1-2; D is possibly TRBD1 (5 bases). The germline gives CDR1 LNHNV, CDR2 YYDKDF (reference sequence). This CDR3 comprises 13 residues. Deletions cut 0 bases from V and 7 bases from J, with 9 bases between. The CDR3 region has the DNA TGTGCCACCAGCAGAGATACAGGCAGTGGCTACACCTTC. Protein sequence: CATSRDTGSGYTF.

This sequence joins TRBV18 and TRBJ2-7; weak D call: TRBD2 (5 bases). CDR3 length equals 13 residues. Per the germline V gene, CDR1 is KGHSH and CDR2 is LQKENI. Between the trimmed V and J ends, which lost 5 bases and 0 bases, there was a span of 8 bases. The CDR3 sequence is CASSMGVSYEQYF. The CDR3 bases are TGTGCCAGCTCAATGGGAGTCTCCTACGAGCAGTACTTC.

The V and J genes are TRBV12-2 and TRBJ1-2; the table's D call, TRBD1, has no DNA check behind it. TRBV12-2 is a recognized pseudogene. The CDR3 is 12 residues long. CDR3 in amino acids: CASRFRVRGYTF. In DNA, the CDR3 is TGTGCAAGTCGCTTCAGGGTTAGGGGCTACACCTTC.

The chain uses TRBV10-3 and TRBJ2-3; 11 nucleotides agree with TRBD2. V trimming: 5 bases; J trimming: 1 base; junction bases outside the gene matches: 2. The CDR3 extends over 15 amino acids. The germline gives CDR1 ENHRY, CDR2 SYGVKD. For the CDR3, the DNA is TGTGCCATCAGTCAACTAGCGGGAGGCACAGATACGCAGTATTTT. Translated, it gives CAISQLAGGTDTQYF.

By share, this clone counts as medium-sized. The chain carries TRBV11-2 and TRBJ2-7, with TRBD2 matching over 10 bases. The CDR3 covers 18 residues. V dropped 2 bases and J dropped 2; count of bases not matched to a gene: 12. Per germline, CDR1 SGHAT and CDR2 FQNNGV. The CDR3 loop is CASSLRVGSAGGTYEQYF. The CDR3 DNA is TGTGCCAGCAGCTTACGAGTCGGATCAGCGGGAGGGACCTACGAGCAGTACTTC.

The chain links TRBV28 to TRBJ2-7; TRBD2 aligns across 9 bases. The CDR3 length is 15 residues. Germline lookup yields CDR1 MDHEN and CDR2 SYDVKM. The V gene end was trimmed by 1 base and the J gene end by 4 bases; junction bases not matched to a gene: 5. The CDR3 reads CASSLFASGTYEQYF. The CDR3 DNA reads TGTGCCAGCAGTTTATTTGCTAGCGGGACTTACGAGCAGTACTTC.

This clone was recorded a few times. The chain combines TRBV6-2 or TRBV6-3 with TRBJ2-5; the match to TRBD2 covers 14 bases. This CDR3 is built from 20 residues. V lost 5 bases to trimming and J lost 5 bases; unmatched junction nucleotides: 19. Germline lookup yields CDR1 MNHEY and CDR2 SVGEGT. CDR3 sequence: CASSQARTSGRWALPETQYF. In DNA form, the CDR3 reads TGTGCCAGCAGTCAAGCGAGGACTAGCGGGAGGTGGGCCCTCCCCGAGACCCAGTACTTC.

This rearrangement joins TRBV10-2 to TRBJ2-7, with 7 bases aligning to TRBD2. Germline CDR1 and CDR2: WSHSY and SAAADI. The length of the CDR3 is 15 residues. With V trimmed by 3 bases and J by 5 bases, 10 bases remained unmatched. CDR3 protein: CASSESAGYPHEQYF. Here the CDR3 DNA reads TGCGCCAGCAGTGAATCAGCGGGGTACCCCCACGAGCAGTACTTC.

This chain joins TRBV28 and TRBJ1-5; the match to TRBD1 covers 7 bases. Trimming cost V 6 bases and J 3 bases; bases outside gene matches: 8. CDR3 length equals 15 residues. The germline V gene has CDR1 MDHEN and CDR2 SYDVKM. CDR3 sequence: CASSLIDRVNQPQHF. CDR3 sequence (DNA): TGTGCCAGCAGCCTTATCGACAGGGTCAATCAGCCCCAGCATTTT.